This record concerns one TCR beta chain sequence. Its antigen is unidentified. The record originates from a study of cytomegalovirus exposure and HLA in healthy donors. In the study overall: Earlier results showed almost 120 million unique TCR beta sequences derived from approximately 180 million T cells.

Primers for the PCR totalled 60 Vbeta and 13 Jbeta. TCRdb's copy holds only in-frame clones and misses some; the assay was immunoSEQ multiplex PCR. The table records 95,000 to 130,000 clones, 81% of them present only once. Whole-study results and caveats: When a later analysis was performed, an Asian-associated ancestry cluster reportedly had fewer N-insertions than the roughly 700-donor mean. TCR beta V- and J-gene trimming was later associated with a missense DCLRE1C variant. Using the classifier, cytomegalovirus status was reportedly diagnosed with high specificity and sensitivity.

Looked up from germline, CDR1 is MNHNY and CDR2 is SVGAGI (reference sequence). The CDR3 consists of 14 residues. Trimming pared 3 bases from V and 11 bases from J, leaving 19 bases between. Material: PBMCs. The TCR sequence derives from a woman aged 25-40 years in good health and CMV-seronegative. This chain uses TRBV6-6 with TRBJ2-5; the D gene is possibly TRBD1 (7 bases). CDR3 nucleotide sequence: TGTGCCAGCAGTTATAACCAAGCCCCAGGGGGGCAGTACTTC. Translation: CASSYNQAPGGQYF.